Listed here is a single T cell receptor (beta chain). Measured with immunoSEQ multiplex PCR; TCRdb has only the in-frame clones, and not every one. This sample yields about 200,000 clones, of which 75% to 85% are seen a single time; 6% to 7.5% belongs to the top ten. This sample is part of a study of blood T cell repertoires in COVID-19. The CDR3 length is 14 residues. Trimming pared 4 bases from V and 6 bases from J, leaving 17 bases between. The germline V gene encodes CDR1 SGHRS and CDR2 YFSETQ. The chain uses TRBV5-1 and TRBJ2-7; weak D call: TRBD1 (7 bases). The receptor was derived from a woman in her thirties or forties with acute COVID-19. Material for sequencing was PBMCs or T cells enriched from blood (not recorded which). The CDR3 loop is CASSMQGGSGEQYF. The CDR3 DNA sequence: TGCGCCAGCAGCATGCAGGGGGGTTCGGGCGAGCAGTACTTC.